The T cell receptor beta chain described here comes from a study of T cells in women clearing cervical HPV infection. Profiling relied on immunoSEQ multiplex PCR, and the TCRdb table lists in-frame clones only, not all of them. This specimen shows roughly 45,000 clones; the ten leading clones hold approximately 0.98%. A word on this clone: Its antigen is undetermined. The read halts 3 residues ahead of the CDR3 end, with the missing end drawn from the germline J gene.

CDR3 length: 14 amino acids. V gave up 4 bases and J gave up 5 bases; unmatched junction bases: 8. Germline V CDR1 and CDR2: DFQATT, SNEGSKA (reference sequence). Study-level points and caveats: CIN3+ cases had significantly higher TCR richness than controls; evenness did not differ.

This TCR was recovered from a woman aged 18 to 75 with a cervical HPV16 infection that either progressed to CIN3+ or cleared (not recorded which). The specimen was blood buffy coat. The chain carries TRBV20-1 and TRBJ1-1, with TRBD1 identical over 9 bases. CDR3 DNA (partial): TGCAGTGCTACCCTGGACAGGGGACGTACTGAA. Translation gives CSATLDRGRTE. The whole CDR3 region reads CSATLDRGRTEAFF.